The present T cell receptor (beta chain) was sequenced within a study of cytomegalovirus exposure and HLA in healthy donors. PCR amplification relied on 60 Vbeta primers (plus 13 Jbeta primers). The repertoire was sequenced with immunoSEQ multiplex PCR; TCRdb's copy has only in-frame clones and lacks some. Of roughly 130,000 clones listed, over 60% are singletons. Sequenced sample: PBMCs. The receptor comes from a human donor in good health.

This CDR3 reads CAISVMEGSRAEAFF. The CDR3 bases are TGTGCCATCAGTGTAATGGAGGGGAGCAGGGCTGAAGCTTTCTTT. V gene TRBV10-3 combines with J gene TRBJ1-1, with D perhaps TRBD1 (5 bases). This CDR3 is built from 15 residues. Looked up from germline, CDR1 is ENHRY and CDR2 is SYGVKD. With 4 bases removed from V and 6 bases from J, the gap between germline ends came to 18 bases.